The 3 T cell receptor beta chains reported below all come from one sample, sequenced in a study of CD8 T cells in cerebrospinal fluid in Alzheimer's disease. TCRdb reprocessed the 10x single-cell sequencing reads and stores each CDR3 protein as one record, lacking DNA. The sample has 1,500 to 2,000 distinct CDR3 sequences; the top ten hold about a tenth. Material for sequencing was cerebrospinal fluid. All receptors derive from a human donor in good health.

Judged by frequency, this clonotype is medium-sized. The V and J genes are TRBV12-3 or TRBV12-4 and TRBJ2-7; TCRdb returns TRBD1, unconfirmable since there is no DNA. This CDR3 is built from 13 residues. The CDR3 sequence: CASRIQGTYEQYF.

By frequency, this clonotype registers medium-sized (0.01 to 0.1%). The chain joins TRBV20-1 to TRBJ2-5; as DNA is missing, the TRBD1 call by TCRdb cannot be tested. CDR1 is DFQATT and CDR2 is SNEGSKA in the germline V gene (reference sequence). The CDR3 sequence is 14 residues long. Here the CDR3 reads CSARDRTGGETQYF.

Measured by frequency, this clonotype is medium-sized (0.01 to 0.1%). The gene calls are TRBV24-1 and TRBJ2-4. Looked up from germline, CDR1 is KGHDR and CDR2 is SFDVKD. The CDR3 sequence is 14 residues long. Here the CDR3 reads CARVRGLAKNIQYF.